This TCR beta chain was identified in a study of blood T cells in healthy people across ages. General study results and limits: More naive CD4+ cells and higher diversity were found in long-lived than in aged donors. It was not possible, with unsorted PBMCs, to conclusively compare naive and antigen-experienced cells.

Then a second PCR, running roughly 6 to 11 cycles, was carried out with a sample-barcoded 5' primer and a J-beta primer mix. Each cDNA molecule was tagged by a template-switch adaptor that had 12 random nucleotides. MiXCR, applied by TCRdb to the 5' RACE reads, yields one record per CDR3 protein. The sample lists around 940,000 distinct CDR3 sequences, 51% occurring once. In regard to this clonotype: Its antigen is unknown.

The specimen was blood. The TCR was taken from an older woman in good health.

CDR3 DNA sequence: TGTGCCAGCAGCCAAGGGGAAACAACCTACGAGCAGTACTTC. Amino acid sequence: CASSQGETTYEQYF. The chain uses TRBV3-1 and TRBJ2-7; D not resolved. The CDR3 has 14 amino acids. Looked up from germline, CDR1 is LGHDT and CDR2 is YNNKEL (reference sequence). The V gene lost 1 base and the J gene lost 2 bases, with 9 bases spanning the gap.